This TCR beta chain was found in a study of T cell responses to AZD1222 COVID-19 vaccine (TCRdb year 2021). In the study overall: AZD1222 recipients with second doses at about 4 weeks or about 12 weeks were pooled, because spike-specific TCR depth and breadth did not differ between schedules. A total of roughly 240 trial participants underwent TCR sequencing, of whom 200 to 220 received two doses of AZD1222 and 26 received two doses of the MenACWY control vaccine. Trial participants were enrolled by age into 18-55, 56-69 and 70-plus year subgroups, with approximately 150, 30 and 60 TCR-sequenced participants respectively.

The time point label corresponds to: baseline before first vaccination. The vaccinee samples were drawn from two UK trials, COV001 and COV002, one of which was a single-blind randomized controlled phase 2/3 trial testing AZD1222 (ChAdOx1 nCoV-19) in healthy adults. For TCRbeta chain sequencing, PBMC samples were collected from trial participants at day 0 and at day 28 after the second dose. The CDR3 regions of human TCRbeta chains were subjected to immunosequencing. In the paper's pipeline: Repertoire TCRs were checked for matches against a reference library of SARS-CoV-2-specific TCRs that had been generated using the MIRA antigen-specificity platform. Breadth was defined as the fraction of unique TCRs that were SARS-CoV-2-associated. Depth was defined as the fraction of total T cells that were SARS-CoV-2-associated. Each spike-specific TCR was assigned to its reactive spike region and to a CD4 or CD8 class using the MIRA data. Log10-transformed breadth and depth values were compared by one-way ANOVA with Sidak's multiple comparisons tests. This is the immuneACCESS table as TCRdb keeps it, with only in-frame sequences that have V and J called. A part of the clones is gone; compared with another copy, unresolved V genes explain less than half, and the rest is unexplained. For V, J and clone size, that table is used; D and trimming come from the DNA. This sample has about 93,000 clones in its table, and 70% to 90% of those were observed once. Just under 6.5% of the sample comes from the top ten.

About this clone: It has no known antigen specificity. Qualities for individual bases were not recorded, and no much larger clone is one base off.

What the authors observed across the whole study: In the small 56-69-year group, the increase in depth fell short of significance, most likely because of low power. Conclusions about previously exposed vaccinees are limited, since just a handful of AZD1222 recipients were seropositive for SARS-CoV-2 at baseline. A significant rise in spike-specific TCR breadth and depth was observed after two AZD1222 doses relative to day 0 and relative to MenACWY recipients. Participants were mostly white British and included more females than males, and it was suggested by the authors that clonal diversity may have been underestimated. Reportedly, almost half of the unique spike-specific TCRs recognized epitopes lying outside the regions that are mutated in the B.1.351 and B.1.1.7 variants. Because no day 14 peak-response samples were available, the repertoires could be characterized only after the peak T cell response. The whole spike protein was spanned by vaccine-associated CD4 TCRs, and dominant responses were seen in regions 160-218 and 743-854.

CDR3 length: 13 amino acids, cysteine to phenylalanine. This entry keeps only the CDR3 DNA: 39 bases, framed from base 1. The germline V gene specifies MNHEY as CDR1 and SVGAGI as CDR2. V sheds 6 bases and J sheds 1 base, leaving 6 bases between their ends. Here the sequenced sample was peripheral blood, taken on day 0 of AZD1222 vaccination. This chain is built from TRBV6-5 and TRBJ2-2; the D gene is not confidently resolved. The TCR was taken from an adult in good health. DNA sequence: TGTGCCAGCAGACAATTGAACACCGGGGAGCTGTTTTTT. The translation is CASRQLNTGELFF.